This T cell receptor (beta chain) was identified in a study of human T cells and chemical hapten exposure. Specified time point: patch test 1, 2 weeks after DPC sensitization. Described treatment: therapeutic diphenylcyclopropenone sensitization with weekly scalp DPC. In every case, blood was obtained before the patch test was applied. Study-level findings and limits: In comparison with controls, expanded TCRs gave rise to a significantly larger number of large CDR3 similarity clusters.

This clonotype was counted between two and nine times. Its antigen is not known. Library preparation tagged each individual cDNA molecule with a unique molecular identifier. TCRdb re-called the RACE reads with MiXCR, one entry per CDR3 protein. The sample has about 120,000 distinct CDR3 sequences; around 13% are singletons. The origin of this receptor is a man aged 18 to 30 with alopecia areata. Some clones in this sample may be carry-over from other donors' samples. This specimen consisted of whole blood, obtained in connection with sensitization to the hapten diphenylcyclopropenone (DPC).

This CDR3 reads CASSQGAEETQYF. The CDR3 nucleotides are TGTGCCAGCAGCCAAGGAGCGGAAGAGACCCAGTACTTC. The chain joins TRBV7-2 to TRBJ2-5; a possible D gene is TRBD2 (5 bases). The V end was cut by 5 bases, the J end by 3 bases, with 10 bases between. The CDR3 has 13 amino acids. Germline V gene data show CDR1 as SGHTA and CDR2 as FQGNSA. Combining the CDR3 with reference TRBV7-2 and TRBJ2-5 gives the whole variable domain GAGVSQSPSNKVTEKGKDVELRCDPISGHTALYWYRQSLGQGLEFLIYFQGNSAPDKSGLPSDRFSAERTGGSVSTLTIQRTQQEDSAVYLCASSQGAEETQYFGPGTRLLVL.